This section outlines one T cell receptor beta chain sequence together with its context. There are many counts of this clonotype. Its antigen specificity is not known. Base qualities were left out, and no much larger clone turns up one base away. To prepare the library, multiplex PCR was applied. The instrument given in TCRdb is Illumina HiSeq 4000. To build TCR beta libraries, CDR3 regions were amplified by Arm-PCR using iRepertoire HTBI primers. Before sequencing, the PCR products went through gel purification. Per the original workflow: A total of roughly 67 TRBV and some 15 TRBJ segments were identified across samples and were used for gene usage analysis of CDR3 amino acid clonotypes. Filtered high-quality paired reads were merged into contigs using COPE and FqMerger. BLAST was used to align contigs to IMGT TRBV, TRBD and TRBJ reference genes, and CDR3 was defined according to IMGT. Clonotypes above 0.1% frequency were classified as highly expanded clones. Repertoire diversity was measured by Shannon entropy, and V-J evenness by the Gini coefficient. Clonotypes shared by more than one individual were considered public. TCRdb's own reprocessing of the public reads used fastp at Q25 and MiXCR and kept productive beta chains. Here each entry gathers all rows of one CDR3 protein and keeps the most common genes and DNA. The V and J calls shown here were made by TCRdb, not taken from the authors' results. This sample gives hundreds of thousands of distinct CDR3 sequences in total; about 13% of them show up just once. The leading ten clones occupy roughly 10% of the sample.

The data are from a study of regulatory T cells in long-lasting Graves disease (dated by TCRdb to 2020 to 2022). Regarding the study in general: Patients with newly diagnosed Graves' disease had been on antithyroid drugs for under 3 months. This study used TCR sequencing and RNA sequencing of peripheral blood to compare persistent Graves' disease patients against newly diagnosed Graves' disease patients. TCR sequencing covered roughly 13 persistent and approximately 20 newly diagnosed Graves' disease patients, 33 samples in total. The study took place in China and was registered as a clinical trial.

The time point label for this specimen denotes: newly diagnosed GD, antithyroid drugs for less than 3 months. For both TCR sequencing and RNA sequencing, RNA was extracted from PBMCs using TRIzol. The diagnosis of Graves' disease was made according to American Thyroid Association guidelines. Recruitment of patients was carried out at an endocrinology department in Xi'an, China. Each patient gave 8.5 to 9.5 milliliters of peripheral blood, collected in an EDTA anticoagulant tube. PBMCs were isolated by Ficoll Paque Plus density gradient separation without further T cell sorting. An Agilent 2100 Bioanalyzer and agarose gel were used to check RNA quality, and a NanoDrop 2000 was used to measure RNA concentration. The CDR3 numbers 13 residues from cysteine through phenylalanine. Only CDR3 DNA is held: 39 bases, read in frame from base 1. For CDR1 and CDR2, the germline V gene (reference sequence) lists LGHDT and YNNKEL. Trimming removed 4 bases from V and 5 bases from J; the gene matches leave 2 bases unexplained.

The investigation overall reported the following: Persistent patients shared more public clonotypes among themselves (around 3,000) than newly diagnosed patients did (about 970). As a limitation, the authors acknowledged that the small sample size may reduce accuracy. Peripheral blood alone was examined, since thyroid tissue, which constituted the primary lesion, could not be accessed. Preferential use of TRBV28, TRBJ1-2 and TRBJ2-5 was observed in persistent disease, whereas TRBV20-1 and TRBJ2-1 were favored in newly diagnosed disease. Only the TCR beta chain was sequenced and analyzed. Compared with newly diagnosed patients, persistent Graves' disease patients had lower TCR Shannon entropy and fewer highly expanded clones, which suggests clonal expansion.

These records were also assigned to another study, of T cells in Graves' hyperthyroidism and ophthalmopathy. Reported in the second study: Stable Graves' hyperthyroidism was defined as the absence of progression to ophthalmopathy over 18 months of follow-up. Hyperthyroidism patients were newly diagnosed, with disease duration under 2 months, and aged 18 to 65 years. Any patient with an uncontrolled infection, another autoimmune disease, pregnancy or lactation was excluded. Clinical symptoms, serum thyroxine and TRAb, thyroid ultrasound, and orbital computed tomography formed the basis for the diagnoses. The TCR CDR3 was subjected to a first round of RT-PCR using the HTBI primer set and the Qiagen OneStep RT-PCR kit. Blood samples also contained most of the expanded thyroid clonotypes (frequency above 0.001), which suggests that blood repertoires may reflect thyroid immune responses. A model built on a 13 V-J signature distinguished ophthalmopathy from stable hyperthyroidism, reaching 87.88% sensitivity and around 82% specificity in cross-validation and 80%/75% in testing. During validation, the model predicted progression to ophthalmopathy a median of roughly six months ahead of onset, with roughly 65% sensitivity and more than 72% specificity. A discovery cohort of fewer than 110 patients, approximately 45 with Graves' ophthalmopathy and about 58 with stable Graves' hyperthyroidism, was used to find distinguishing TCR V-J signatures. An independent validation cohort of some 18 hyperthyroidism patients and approximately 16 patients who later progressed to ophthalmopathy tested prospective prediction of ophthalmopathy. For training and testing, the approximately 92 patients in the discovery cohort were randomly divided in a 7:3 ratio. In addition, the study compared T-cell repertoires in thyroid tissue and in blood from about 6 Graves' hyperthyroidism patients. Once sampling was done, hyperthyroidism patients were given methimazole at a starting dose of 30 mg daily, whereas ophthalmopathy patients were given high-dose intravenous methylprednisolone. Libraries were constructed in a second round of multiplex PCR, after which size selection and purification were performed. Libraries were sequenced paired-end with 100 bp reads on an Illumina HiSeq2000. SOAPnuke was used to process the raw data, with reads discarded if the reads contained adapters or uncalled bases, had a mean Phred below 15, or lacked an exact constant-primer or identifier match. COPE v1.2.5 was used to merge the high-quality paired reads, and each unique nucleotide sequence was defined as a clonotype. MiTCR v1.1 was used to align the clonotypes against IMGT TRBV, TRBD and TRBJ reference segments. Analysis was restricted to V-J combinations with a frequency above 0.0001, which covered approximately 99% of repertoires. A TCS score was defined as the ratio between F50 (clonal expansion) and ExV (chaos), using BLOSUM62-based TCRdist between CDR3 peptides within each V-J. Welch's t-statistics and random forest reduced roughly 500 V-J features to 13, which were used in a naive Bayes classifier (R e1071). No statistical method was used to fix the sample size in advance, and group allocation was not hidden from the investigators. TCR Vbeta CDR3 sequencing of some 140 peripheral blood samples (43 ophthalmopathy, about 80 hyperthyroidism and some 17 progressor patients) is reported in the paper.

Recombination linked TRBV3-1 to TRBJ2-1, and TRBD2 aligns with 7 junction nucleotides. The receptor was isolated from a man aged 30 to 45 with Graves disease. Donor details come from another sample of the same person, matched by shared clones. The material was peripheral blood mononuclear cells (PBMCs), obtained at new diagnosis, from a patient treated with antithyroid drugs. The DNA reads TGTGCCAGCAGCCGCCGGGAGGACAATGAGCAGTTCTTC. It translates to CASSRREDNEQFF.